These T cell receptor beta chains were read from a single sample in a study of PD-L1 blockade in urothelial cancer. Assay used: immunoSEQ multiplex PCR; TCRdb lists only in-frame clones, some missing. The sample consists of tens of thousands of clones, around 84% of them appearing once. Sequencing used PBMCs, obtained around atezolizumab (anti-PD-L1) treatment. Receptors originate from a man between 50 and 59 years old with urothelial cancer. The CDR3 runs from the conserved cysteine through the conserved F or W. A D gene is named only where the DNA matches it firmly. Size is stated for part of the rows, as once, few or many counts, or as a class when the clone is expanded.

D: TRBD1; V: TRBV11-1; size: .; J: TRBJ2-7; CDR3: CASSLPGQVPLEQYF; DNA: TGTGCCAGCAGCTTACCGGGACAGGTACCCCTCGAGCAGTACTTC
D: TRBD1; V: TRBV19; size: few; J: TRBJ2-7; CDR3: CASSGIGQAEQYF; DNA: TGTGCCAGTAGTGGCATTGGACAGGCCGAGCAGTACTTC
D: TRBD2; V: TRBV19; size: .; J: TRBJ2-1; CDR3: CASSIVASGGAGEQFF; DNA: TGTGCCAGTAGTATAGTGGCTAGCGGGGGGGCAGGTGAGCAGTTCTTC
D: .; V: TRBV5-1; size: .; J: TRBJ2-1; CDR3: CASSLGPGRGDEQFF; DNA: TGCGCCAGCAGCTTGGGCCCCGGGAGAGGTGATGAGCAGTTCTTC
D: TRBD1; V: TRBV5-5; size: .; J: TRBJ1-4; CDR3: CASSFWQGANNEKLFF; DNA: TGTGCCAGCAGCTTTTGGCAGGGGGCGAACAATGAAAAACTGTTTTTT
D: .; V: TRBV12-5; size: .; J: TRBJ2-7; CDR3: CASGYSATTYEQYF; DNA: TGTGCTAGTGGTTACTCAGCTACTACCTACGAGCAGTACTTC
D: .; V: TRBV28; size: .; J: TRBJ2-7; CDR3: CASSLLLRRQYF; DNA: TGTGCCAGCAGTTTGTTACTGAGGCGGCAGTACTTC
D: .; V: TRBV6-6; size: .; J: TRBJ2-7; CDR3: CASSSLATLSYEQYF; DNA: TGTGCCAGCAGTTCTCTAGCGACTCTCTCCTACGAGCAGTACTTC
D: .; V: TRBV30; size: .; J: TRBJ2-1; CDR3: CAWSGYRGSYNEQFF; DNA: TGTGCCTGGAGTGGGTATAGGGGCTCCTACAATGAGCAGTTCTTC
D: TRBD1; V: TRBV11-1; size: .; J: TRBJ2-7; CDR3: CASSLGGQGLVPYEQYF; DNA: TGTGCCAGCAGCTTAGGCGGACAGGGCCTCGTCCCCTACGAGCAGTACTTC
D: TRBD1; V: TRBV11-2; size: .; J: TRBJ1-1; CDR3: CASSLVLGQGDKNTEAFF; DNA: TGTGCCAGCAGCTTAGTCCTCGGACAGGGCGATAAAAACACTGAAGCTTTCTTT
D: TRBD1; V: TRBV19; size: .; J: TRBJ1-1; CDR3: CASSKDRAPNTEAFF; DNA: TGTGCCAGTAGTAAAGACAGGGCCCCGAACACTGAAGCTTTCTTT
D: TRBD2; V: TRBV7-8; size: few; J: TRBJ2-7; CDR3: CASSLGAGGPTGHYEQYF; DNA: TGTGCCAGCAGCTTAGGGGCGGGAGGGCCGACGGGTCACTACGAGCAGTACTTC
D: .; V: TRBV30; size: .; J: TRBJ2-3; CDR3: CAWAGWRGVSTDTQYF; DNA: TGTGCCTGGGCAGGTTGGAGGGGCGTGAGCACAGATACGCAGTATTTT
D: .; V: TRBV27; size: .; J: TRBJ2-7; CDR3: CATRQTYEQYF; DNA: TGTGCCACGCGGCAGACCTACGAGCAGTACTTC
D: TRBD1; V: TRBV28; size: .; J: TRBJ2-4; CDR3: CASSFDEFTGAKNIQYF; DNA: TGTGCCAGCAGTTTCGATGAGTTTACAGGGGCAAAAAACATTCAGTACTTC
D: TRBD1; V: TRBV5-4; size: few; J: TRBJ2-7; CDR3: CASSHDRGAYEQYF; DNA: TGTGCCAGCAGCCACGACAGGGGGGCCTACGAGCAGTACTTC
D: TRBD1; V: TRBV15; size: .; J: TRBJ2-7; CDR3: CATSSRDRDYEQYF; DNA: TGTGCCACCAGCAGCCGGGACAGGGATTACGAGCAGTACTTC
D: TRBD2; V: TRBV7-9; size: .; J: TRBJ2-1; CDR3: CASSLVETSGRLYNEQFF; DNA: TGTGCCAGCAGCTTAGTCGAGACTAGCGGGAGGTTATACAATGAGCAGTTCTTC
D: .; V: TRBV28; size: once; J: TRBJ2-2; CDR3: CASSSPQRVTNTGELFF; DNA: TGTGCCAGCAGTTCCCCACAGCGGGTAACGAACACCGGGGAGCTGTTTTTT
D: TRBD1; V: TRBV15; size: .; J: TRBJ1-2; CDR3: CATSGITGQGGYGYTF; DNA: TGTGCCACCAGCGGGATTACGGGACAGGGAGGCTATGGCTACACCTTC
D: .; V: TRBV2; size: .; J: TRBJ1-2; CDR3: CASSGPGGGTNFNYGYTF; DNA: TGTGCCAGCAGTGGGCCTGGCGGGGGAACCAATTTTAACTATGGCTACACCTTC
D: .; V: TRBV7-6; size: .; J: TRBJ2-1; CDR3: CASQGGDRPNEQFF; DNA: TGTGCCAGCCAAGGAGGAGATAGACCCAATGAGCAGTTCTTC
D: .; V: TRBV5-1; size: .; J: TRBJ2-2; CDR3: CASSLAPGMGTGELFF; DNA: TGCGCCAGCAGCTTGGCCCCAGGGATGGGAACCGGGGAGCTGTTTTTT
D: TRBD1; V: TRBV28; size: .; J: TRBJ1-2; CDR3: CASRTTGGIYGYTF; DNA: TGTGCCAGCAGGACGACAGGGGGAATCTATGGCTACACCTTC
D: .; V: TRBV27; size: .; J: TRBJ1-2; CDR3: CASWPDGSPTRGYTF; DNA: TGTGCCAGCTGGCCGGACGGATCTCCCACTAGAGGCTACACCTTC
D: .; V: TRBV7-6; size: .; J: TRBJ1-5; CDR3: CASSLFGSDQPQHF; DNA: TGTGCCAGCAGCTTATTCGGGTCCGATCAGCCCCAGCATTTT
D: .; V: TRBV18; size: .; J: TRBJ2-1; CDR3: CASQRRGFGSEQFF; DNA: TGTGCCAGCCAACGCAGAGGGTTTGGTAGTGAGCAGTTCTTC
D: TRBD1; V: TRBV19; size: .; J: TRBJ1-4; CDR3: CASYDRGRNEKLFF; DNA: TGTGCCAGTTACGACAGGGGACGGAATGAAAAACTGTTTTTT
D: TRBD2; V: TRBV4-2; size: .; J: TRBJ2-3; CDR3: CASSQVKTSGPQRADTQYF; DNA: TGTGCCAGCAGCCAAGTAAAAACTAGCGGGCCCCAAAGGGCAGATACGCAGTATTTT
D: TRBD1; V: TRBV6-5; size: few; J: TRBJ2-7; CDR3: CASSPRGQGIYEQYF; DNA: TGTGCCAGCAGTCCGAGGGGACAGGGGATTTACGAGCAGTACTTC
D: .; V: TRBV30; size: once; J: TRBJ1-4; CDR3: CAWRDGFNEKLFF; DNA: TGTGCCTGGAGAGACGGGTTTAATGAAAAACTGTTTTTT
D: .; V: TRBV5-1; size: .; J: TRBJ1-1; CDR3: CASSINTGNTEAFF; DNA: TGCGCCAGCAGCATTAATACAGGGAACACTGAAGCTTTCTTT
D: .; V: TRBV11-3; size: few; J: TRBJ2-7; CDR3: CASSLSGGYEQYF; DNA: TGTGCCAGCAGCTTAAGCGGAGGGTACGAGCAGTACTTC
D: TRBD1; V: TRBV19; size: .; J: TRBJ1-1; CDR3: CASRQGHEAFF; DNA: TGTGCCAGCCGACAGGGCCACGAAGCTTTCTTT
D: TRBD1; V: TRBV30; size: .; J: TRBJ1-1; CDR3: CAWVDRALSRTEAFF; DNA: TGTGCCTGGGTTGACAGGGCGCTAAGTCGCACTGAAGCTTTCTTT
D: TRBD1; V: TRBV30; size: .; J: TRBJ1-1; CDR3: CASLQGAATEAFF; DNA: TGTGCCTCCCTCCAGGGGGCGGCCACTGAAGCTTTCTTT
D: TRBD2; V: TRBV6-5; size: .; J: TRBJ2-7; CDR3: CASSYSLAGYYEQYF; DNA: TGTGCCAGCAGTTACTCACTAGCGGGCTACTACGAGCAGTACTTC
D: .; V: TRBV5-4; size: few; J: TRBJ1-6; CDR3: CASSSRGLSSPLHF; DNA: TGTGCCAGCAGCTCGCGGGGCCTTTCATCACCCCTCCACTTT
D: .; V: TRBV7-9; size: .; J: TRBJ2-7; CDR3: CASSPEASYYEQYF; DNA: TGTGCCAGCAGCCCAGAGGCCAGCTACTACGAGCAGTACTTC
D: TRBD1; V: TRBV7-8; size: .; J: TRBJ1-1; CDR3: CASSLAGTGDAFF; DNA: TGTGCCAGCAGCTTAGCTGGGACAGGGGACGCTTTCTTT
D: .; V: TRBV10-1; size: few; J: TRBJ2-2; CDR3: CASSELIGTGELFF; DNA: TGCGCCAGCAGTGAGCTCATCGGGACCGGGGAGCTGTTTTTT
D: TRBD1; V: TRBV29-1; size: .; J: TRBJ1-4; CDR3: CSVESGQGYEKLFF; DNA: TGCAGCGTCGAATCGGGACAGGGGTATGAAAAACTGTTTTTT
D: TRBD1; V: TRBV5-6; size: .; J: TRBJ2-5; CDR3: CASSGAGTGGQGETQYF; DNA: TGTGCCAGCAGCGGAGCCGGGACAGGGGGCCAAGGGGAGACCCAGTACTTC
D: TRBD1; V: TRBV5-1; size: .; J: TRBJ1-4; CDR3: CASSLEQGAVNEKLFF; DNA: TGCGCCAGCAGCTTGGAACAGGGGGCAGTTAATGAAAAACTGTTTTTT
D: .; V: TRBV5-6; size: .; J: TRBJ2-3; CDR3: CASSAAGAHLEDTQYF; DNA: TGTGCCAGCAGCGCCGCGGGGGCCCACCTTGAAGATACGCAGTATTTT
D: .; V: TRBV21-1; size: .; J: TRBJ2-7; CDR3: CASRSAPGQGAAGSYEQYF; DNA: TGTGCCAGCCGGAGCGCTCCGGGACAGGGGGCCGCGGGGTCCTACGAGCAGTACTTC
D: .; V: TRBV6-1; size: .; J: TRBJ2-3; CDR3: CASSGRLAWRDTQYF; DNA: TGTGCCAGCAGTGGTCGTCTAGCATGGAGAGATACGCAGTATTTT
D: .; V: TRBV5-5; size: .; J: TRBJ2-5; CDR3: CASSLSGQETQYF; DNA: TGTGCCAGCAGCTTATCGGGACAAGAGACCCAGTACTTC
D: .; V: TRBV27; size: .; J: TRBJ2-3; CDR3: CASSLSRADTQYF; DNA: TGTGCCAGCAGTTTATCGAGGGCAGATACGCAGTATTTT
D: .; V: TRBV2; size: once; J: TRBJ1-2; CDR3: CASKYVTNYGYTF; DNA: TGTGCCAGCAAGTACGTGACAAACTATGGCTACACCTTC
D: TRBD1; V: TRBV6-5; size: .; J: TRBJ1-2; CDR3: CASSYSGRGLNYGYTF; DNA: TGTGCCAGCAGTTACTCAGGCAGGGGGCTTAACTATGGCTACACCTTC
D: .; V: TRBV4-2; size: .; J: TRBJ2-2; CDR3: CASSQETGGGSTGELFF; DNA: TGTGCCAGCAGCCAAGAAACTGGCGGGGGCTCCACCGGGGAGCTGTTTTTT
D: TRBD2; V: TRBV6-4; size: few; J: TRBJ2-1; CDR3: CASSATSGGANEQFF; DNA: TGTGCCAGCAGTGCGACTAGCGGGGGGGCCAATGAGCAGTTCTTC
D: TRBD1; V: TRBV25-1; size: .; J: TRBJ1-5; CDR3: CASRFGTAQPQHF; DNA: TGTGCCAGCAGGTTTGGGACAGCCCAGCCCCAGCATTTT
D: TRBD1; V: TRBV2; size: .; J: TRBJ2-3; CDR3: CASRQGPLDTQYF; DNA: TGTGCCAGCCGACAGGGACCCTTGGATACGCAGTATTTT
D: .; V: TRBV5-1; size: .; J: TRBJ2-2; CDR3: CASSLAGTLNTGELFF; DNA: TGCGCCAGCAGCTTGGCCGGGACACTGAACACCGGGGAGCTGTTTTTT
D: .; V: TRBV29-1; size: .; J: TRBJ2-3; CDR3: CSQSTGRARDTQYF; DNA: TGCAGCCAGTCGACGGGCAGGGCAAGAGATACGCAGTATTTT
D: .; V: TRBV7-8; size: .; J: TRBJ2-7; CDR3: CASSPVPVQQYF; DNA: TGTGCCAGCAGCCCCGTCCCCGTCCAGCAGTACTTC
D: TRBD1; V: TRBV5-1; size: .; J: TRBJ1-2; CDR3: CASRRDRGSVYGYTF; DNA: TGCGCCAGCAGACGGGACAGGGGGTCGGTCTATGGCTACACCTTC